This T cell receptor (beta chain) derives from a study of blood T cells in healthy people across ages. For the study at large: Template-switching capture recovered about one barcoded beta molecule per two T cells. Study-wide results and limits: Naive and antigen-experienced cells were not separated, limiting conclusive comparison.

In regard to this clonotype: Its target is not known.

Next came a second PCR, run for about 7 to 12 cycles, which used a sample-barcoded 5' primer along with a J-beta primer mix. The template-switch adaptor, which had 12 random nucleotides, put a tag on each cDNA molecule. Each CDR3 protein is one row after TCRdb ran MiXCR on the 5' RACE reads. The sample shows about 1.5 million distinct CDR3 sequences, 42% of them seen only once. CDR3 length: 12 amino acids. In germline, CDR1 is DFQATT, CDR2 SNEGSKA (reference sequence). The chain couples TRBV20-1 to TRBJ2-5; 9 bases are a match to TRBD1. The J call is doubtful: the DNA matches TRBJ2-7 better. The sequence was obtained from a woman younger than 30 in good health. Sequenced input: blood. CDR3 DNA: TGCAGTGCTAGGGGACAGGGCAGCGAGCAGTACTTC. Its protein is CSARGQGSEQYF.